This paragraph covers one TCR beta chain sequence. Its antigen remains unknown. Assay: immunoSEQ multiplex PCR; the TCRdb copy retains only in-frame clones and omits some. The repertoire holds about 330,000 clones, with just over 85% as singletons. This sample was included in a study of cytomegalovirus exposure and HLA in healthy donors. Study conclusions and caveats: It was confirmed in vitro that three of the CMV-associated chains were specific for CMV antigens. It was found in a later analysis that first-cohort TCR clusters tended to co-occur in the 100 to 150 validation repertoires.

Trimming removed 7 bases at V and 0 bases at J, with 13 bases between. The CDR3 covers 15 residues. Germline V CDR1 and CDR2: SQVTM, ANQGSEA. The receptor's source is a woman aged 18-29 years in good health and CMV-seronegative. V gene TRBV29-1 combines with J gene TRBJ2-6, with unresolved D. Sequenced sample: PBMCs. The CDR3 loop is CSAKTRYSGANVLTF. CDR3 DNA: TGCAGCGCTAAGACTCGGTACTCTGGGGCCAACGTCCTGACTTTC.